Below, 13 T cell receptor beta chains from the same sample are listed, as sequenced in a study of cytomegalovirus exposure and HLA in healthy donors. Produced via immunoSEQ multiplex PCR; TCRdb's table is partial and in-frame only. The sample shows roughly 70,000 clones, 80% to 90% of them seen only once. Sequenced: PBMCs. The receptor source for this set is a woman aged 18 to 35 in good health and CMV-seropositive.

V usage is TRBV18 and J usage is TRBJ2-1, with TRBD2 as a possible D gene (6 bases). The germline V and J ends were trimmed by 2 bases and 6 bases, with 14 bases remaining between them. The CDR3 contains 15 residues. Germline CDR1 reads KGHSH; CDR2 reads LQKENI. The CDR3 nucleotides are TGTGCCAGCTCACCAATCGCGGGATTCCGCAATGAGCAGTTCTTC. It translates to CASSPIAGFRNEQFF.

J is TRBJ1-5 and V is TRBV28; 9 positions match TRBD1. V lost 6 bases, J lost 6 bases, and 9 bases stayed unmatched. The CDR3 is 15 residues long. In germline, CDR1 is MDHEN, CDR2 SYDVKM. The CDR3 reads CASRPDRGAGQPQHF. DNA of the CDR3: TGTGCCAGCAGACCCGACAGGGGGGCCGGTCAGCCCCAGCATTTT.

This clone was seen only once. The chain has TRBV4-3 and TRBJ2-3, with D possibly being TRBD1 (6 bases). The germline V gene has CDR1 LGHNA and CDR2 YSLEER. The CDR3 consists of 15 residues. Trimming shortened V by 4 bases and J by 8 bases, and 19 bases separated the two germline ends. The CDR3 sequence: CASSPRGLSRATQYF. Here the CDR3 DNA reads TGCGCCAGCAGCCCGAGGGGGTTATCCAGAGCTACGCAGTATTTT.

A few counts support this clone. The chain uses TRBV11-2 and TRBJ1-5; D is undetermined. This CDR3 has 15 amino acids. V lost 5 bases to trimming and J lost 3 bases, with 14 bases between them. The germline CDR1 and CDR2 sequences are SGHAT and FQNNGV. CDR3 loop: CASSPEYGDNQPQHF. The CDR3 DNA sequence: TGTGCCAGCAGCCCCGAATACGGGGACAATCAGCCCCAGCATTTT.

This chain links TRBV9 with TRBJ2-7; TRBD2 aligns across 9 bases. The CDR3 extends over 14 amino acids. V trimming: 4 bases; J trimming: 6 bases; junction bases outside the gene matches: 8. Germline-derived CDR1 and CDR2 are SGDLS and YYNGEE. This chain's CDR3 is CASSTVAGEVEQYF. The CDR3 DNA follows: TGTGCCAGCAGCACCGTAGCGGGGGAGGTCGAGCAGTACTTC. The variable domain in full, completed from reference TRBV9 and TRBJ2-7, reads DSGVTQTPKHLITATGQRVTLRCSPRSGDLSVYWYQQSLDQGLQFLIQYYNGEERAKGNILERFSAQQFPDLHSELNLSSLELGDSALYFCASSTVAGEVEQYFGPGTRLTVT.

The chain carries TRBV7-6 and TRBJ2-2; unclear D gene. CDR1 is SGHVS and CDR2 is FNYEAQ in the germline V gene. Trimming took 1 base from V and 3 from J, leaving 9 bases between them. This CDR3 region has 15 residues. The CDR3 region has the DNA TGTGCCAGCAGCTTAGTCCTAGAGGACACCGGGGAGCTGTTTTTT. This encodes CASSLVLEDTGELFF.

This chain uses TRBV4-3 with TRBJ2-3, with 8 bases matching TRBD1. Germline CDR1 is LGHNA and CDR2 is YSLEER. CDR3 length equals 17 residues. Germline trimming cut 0 bases from V and 2 bases from J; bases unmatched to any gene: 7. The chain's CDR3 is CASSQDFGQGPTDTQYF. The CDR3 DNA reads TGCGCCAGCAGCCAAGATTTCGGACAGGGACCCACAGATACGCAGTATTTT.

This clone was observed a single time. The chain recombines TRBV4-2 with TRBJ2-7; 7 bases align to TRBD1. J lost 2 bases, V lost 2 bases, and 9 bases had no gene match. Germline assignment: CDR1 LGHNA and CDR2 YNFKEQ. This CDR3 spans 16 amino acids. CDR3 region: CASSQKPGTETYEQYF. The CDR3 DNA follows: TGTGCCAGCAGCCAAAAACCCGGGACAGAGACCTACGAGCAGTACTTC.

This chain uses TRBV7-2 with TRBJ1-2, with D maybe TRBD1 (6 bases). The CDR3 consists of 14 residues. The germline V and J ends were trimmed by 5 bases and 5 bases, with 15 bases remaining between them. Looked up from germline, CDR1 is SGHTA and CDR2 is FQGNSA. The CDR3 sequence: CASSKTGLGYGYTF. CDR3 coding DNA: TGTGCCAGCAGCAAAACAGGGTTGGGATATGGCTACACCTTC.

J is TRBJ2-1 and V is TRBV27; 8 bases agree with TRBD2. In germline, CDR1 is MNHEY, CDR2 SMNVEV (reference sequence). V gave up 6 bases and J gave up 7 bases; unmatched junction bases: 14. The CDR3 length is 16 residues. This CDR3 is CASRTLAGGPLNEQFF. The CDR3 nucleotides read TGTGCCAGCAGGACTCTCGCGGGGGGCCCACTGAATGAGCAGTTCTTC.

This chain joins TRBV7-6 and TRBJ2-2, with unresolved D. This CDR3 contains 11 residues. Between the trimmed V and J ends, which lost 4 bases and 8 bases, there was a span of 5 bases. Germline V lookup: CDR1 SGHVS, CDR2 FNYEAQ. CDR3 protein: CASSSQGELFF. CDR3 in DNA: TGTGCCAGCAGCTCACAGGGGGAGCTGTTTTTT.

The rearrangement joins TRBV6-5 to TRBJ1-5; a possible D gene is TRBD1 (5 bases). Germline CDR1 MNHEY, CDR2 SVGAGI. The CDR3 loop spans 16 amino acids. V lost 2 bases and J lost 1, with 12 bases in between. CDR3 loop: CASSYKQVNSNQPQHF. Here the CDR3 DNA reads TGTGCCAGCAGTTACAAACAGGTTAACAGCAATCAGCCCCAGCATTTT.

The chain has TRBV19 and TRBJ1-2; 9 bases are shared with TRBD1. V lost 4 bases and J lost 8; bases outside the gene matches: 8. The CDR3 runs 14 residues. Germline CDR1 is LNHDA and CDR2 is SQIVND (reference sequence). The CDR3 spells CASSTPGQGLGYTF. In DNA form, the CDR3 reads TGTGCCAGTAGTACTCCGGGACAGGGACTCGGCTACACCTTC. The full variable domain, with the rest looked up from reference TRBV19 and TRBJ1-2, is DGGITQSPKYLFRKEGQNVTLSCEQNLNHDAMYWYRQDPGQGLRLIYYSQIVNDFQKGDIAEGYSVSREKKESFPLTVTSAQKNPTAFYLCASSTPGQGLGYTFGSGTRLTVV.